Listed here is a single TCR beta chain. The data belong to a study of cytomegalovirus exposure and HLA in healthy donors. PCR was performed using 60 Vbeta and 13 Jbeta primers. Produced via immunoSEQ multiplex PCR; TCRdb's table is partial and in-frame only. In the table there are tens of thousands of clones, 78% of which are singletons. This CDR3 has 17 amino acids. Looked up from germline, CDR1 is MNHEY and CDR2 is SMNVEV (reference sequence). V was clipped by 6 bases and J by 6 bases, with 24 bases between them. The TCR originated in a male donor in good health and CMV-seropositive. Sequenced input: PBMCs. The chain joins TRBV27 to TRBJ2-1; maybe TRBD2 (5 bases). CDR3 sequence reads: CASRRYDALTAGNEQFF. The CDR3 coding sequence is TGTGCCAGCAGACGATATGACGCGCTCACGGCGGGCAATGAGCAGTTCTTC.